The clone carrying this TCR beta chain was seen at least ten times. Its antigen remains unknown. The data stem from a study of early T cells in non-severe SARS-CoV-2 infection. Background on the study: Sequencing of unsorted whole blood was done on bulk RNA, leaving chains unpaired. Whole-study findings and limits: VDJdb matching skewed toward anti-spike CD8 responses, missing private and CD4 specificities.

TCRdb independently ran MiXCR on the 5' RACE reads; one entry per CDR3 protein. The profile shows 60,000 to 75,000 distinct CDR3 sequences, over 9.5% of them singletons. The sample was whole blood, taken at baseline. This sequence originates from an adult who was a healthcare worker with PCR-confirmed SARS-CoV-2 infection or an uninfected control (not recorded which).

This CDR3 is CASSNGQGFTEAFF. CDR3 bases: TGTGCCAGCAGCAATGGACAGGGTTTCACTGAAGCTTTCTTT. The rearrangement joins TRBV11-2 to TRBJ1-1, with TRBD1 matching 8 bases. The CDR3 length is 14 residues. CDR1 and CDR2 (germline): SGHAT, FQNNGV. Germline trimming cut 5 bases from V and 4 bases from J; bases unmatched to any gene: 6.